This T cell receptor (beta chain) was found in a study of shared clonotypes between healthy human individuals. Study-wide background: A couple of women and three men aged 18 to 49 served as donors. There were three CD4 naive, three CD4 memory, two CD8 naive and one CD8 memory plates per donor.

The CDR3 has 14 amino acids. Germline CDR1 and CDR2: SGHDT and YYEEEE. V lost 0 bases and J lost 6, with 12 bases in between. This table comes from immunoSEQ multiplex PCR, and its TCRdb copy is limited to in-frame clones, with some not included. The data contain more than 550,000 clones, 90% of them seen just once; the ten biggest clones take up 30% to 40%. The receptor's source is a man between 18 and 35 years old in good health. Some clones in this sample may be carry-over from other donors' samples. The V and J genes are TRBV5-6 and TRBJ1-1, with D possibly matching TRBD1 (6 bases). The source material was memory CD8+ T cells from PBMCs. Subset indicated: CD45RO+ cells pooled with CCR7-negative TemRA cells. For the CDR3, the DNA is TGTGCCAGCAGCTTGGGGAGGGGGTACTCTGAAGCTTTCTTT. Encoded protein: CASSLGRGYSEAFF.